The rows below give T cell receptor beta chains drawn from one sample of a study of T cell repertoires in cytomegalovirus infection. From the reads, TCRdb called clonotypes with MiXCR, one entry per CDR3 protein. In the table there are approximately 300,000 distinct CDR3 sequences, more than 20% of which are singletons. What these receptors recognize is not known. The sequencing here drew on cultured PBMCs, taken from culture after CMV antigen stimulation. The source of these receptors is a human donor in good health (CMV status not recorded). Some clones in this sample may be carry-over from other donors' samples. Both conserved end residues are part of each CDR3. The D gene is left open where the match is weak. Expanded clones get a size class; other rows say once, few or many, or leave the size out.

D	J	size	V	CDR3	DNA
-	TRBJ1-1	many	TRBV7-2	CASTIATEAFF	TGTGCCAGCACCATAGCAACTGAAGCTTTCTTT
-	TRBJ2-5	few	TRBV18	CASSSDQQETQYF	TGTGCCAGCTCGTCGGACCAACAAGAGACCCAGTACTTC
TRBD2	TRBJ2-1	many	TRBV20-1	CSARGPAGGGRVEQFF	TGCAGTGCTAGAGGACCAGCGGGAGGCGGTCGAGTTGAGCAGTTCTTC
TRBD1	TRBJ1-2	few	TRBV7-9	CASSSGQGAYGYTF	TGTGCCAGCAGTTCCGGACAGGGGGCCTATGGCTACACCTTC
TRBD2	TRBJ2-3	few	TRBV4-3	CASSQDGLAGETLLTDTQYF	TGCGCCAGCAGCCAAGACGGGCTAGCGGGAGAAACTTTACTCACAGATACGCAGTATTTT
-	TRBJ1-5	few	TRBV28	CASSRGSGYQPQHF	TGTGCCAGCAGCCGGGGGAGTGGATATCAGCCCCAGCATTTT
-	TRBJ2-1	many	TRBV6-1	CASSEGQGGDNEQFF	TGTGCCAGCAGTGAAGGACAGGGAGGGGATAATGAGCAGTTCTTC
-	TRBJ2-4	many	TRBV28	CASSSPEALAKNIQYF	TGTGCCAGCAGTTCCCCCGAGGCTCTAGCCAAAAACATTCAGTACTTC
-	TRBJ1-1	-	TRBV29-1	CSVAPPGQNTEAFF	TGCAGCGTCGCCCCCCCGGGGCAGAACACTGAAGCTTTCTTT
TRBD2	TRBJ2-1	-	TRBV15	CATSSGTSGSNEQFF	TGTGCCACCAGCAGCGGGACTAGCGGTTCCAATGAGCAGTTCTTC
-	TRBJ2-3	-	TRBV28	CATDAPGDRDTQYF	TGTGCCACCGACGCCCCAGGGGATAGAGATACGCAGTATTTT
TRBD2	TRBJ2-1	few	TRBV14	CASSPLAGGGRGSYNEQFF	TGTGCCAGCAGCCCCCTAGCGGGGGGGGGACGGGGCTCCTACAATGAGCAGTTCTTC
TRBD2	TRBJ2-1	-	TRBV5-1	CASSPPSGSRVEQFF	TGCGCCAGCAGTCCTCCTAGCGGGAGTAGGGTTGAGCAGTTCTTC
TRBD1	TRBJ1-4	-	TRBV6-5	CASGRRGPHNEKLFF	TGTGCCAGTGGTCGGAGGGGGCCCCATAATGAAAAACTGTTTTTT
TRBD2	TRBJ2-3	-	TRBV5-4	CASSPGLAGKVDTQYF	TGTGCCAGCAGCCCAGGACTAGCGGGGAAAGTGGATACGCAGTATTTT
-	TRBJ1-2	-	TRBV2	CASIGVLNGYTF	TGTGCCAGCATCGGGGTTCTTAATGGCTACACCTTC
-	TRBJ2-5	-	TRBV12-3/TRBV12-4	CASSFSGTSETQYF	TGTGCCAGCAGTTTCTCCGGGACTTCCGAGACCCAGTACTTC
-	TRBJ1-1	few	TRBV11-2	CASRQTARMNTEAFF	TGTGCCAGCAGGCAGACGGCAAGGATGAACACTGAAGCTTTCTTT
-	TRBJ2-1	many	TRBV5-1	CASSPQGLANEQFF	TGCGCCAGCAGCCCCCAGGGCCTAGCTAATGAGCAGTTCTTC
-	TRBJ1-1	many	TRBV7-2	CASSKPIRNTEAFF	TGTGCCAGCAGCAAACCGATCCGAAACACTGAAGCTTTCTTT
TRBD1	TRBJ2-1	-	TRBV7-2	CASTPPGQKGRGQFF	TGTGCCAGCACCCCGCCGGGACAGAAGGGCAGGGGTCAGTTCTTC
-	TRBJ2-3	-	TRBV6-2/TRBV6-3	CASSYRLASTDTQYF	TGTGCCAGCAGTTACCGGCTTGCGAGCACAGATACGCAGTATTTT
-	TRBJ1-3	-	TRBV20-1	CSARDWGSPGNTIYF	TGCAGTGCTAGAGATTGGGGCAGCCCTGGAAACACCATATATTTT
-	TRBJ2-1	few	TRBV19	CASSGVNSYNEQFF	TGTGCCAGTAGTGGGGTCAACTCCTACAATGAGCAGTTCTTC
-	TRBJ2-3	many	TRBV7-2	CASSPASRAGPDTQYF	TGTGCCAGCAGCCCCGCTAGCAGGGCAGGTCCAGATACGCAGTATTTT
TRBD1	TRBJ1-1	-	TRBV7-9	CASSADRQVTEAFF	TGTGCCAGCAGCGCGGACAGGCAGGTCACTGAAGCTTTCTTT
TRBD2	TRBJ2-6	-	TRBV12-3/TRBV12-4	CASSLAGTAGANVLTF	TGTGCCAGCAGCTTAGCGGGAACGGCTGGGGCCAACGTCCTGACTTTC
-	TRBJ2-3	-	TRBV9	CASSPRISDTQYF	TGTGCCAGCAGCCCAAGGATCTCAGATACGCAGTATTTT
TRBD2	TRBJ2-3	-	TRBV3-1	CASSQGSGGDTQYF	TGTGCCAGCAGCCAAGGTAGCGGGGGAGATACGCAGTATTTT
-	TRBJ1-1	many	TRBV10-3	CAISSGTANEAFF	TGTGCCATCAGTTCCGGGACGGCTAATGAAGCTTTCTTT
-	TRBJ2-7	few	TRBV12-3/TRBV12-4	CASTLMGKSYEQYF	TGTGCCAGCACTTTGATGGGTAAATCCTACGAGCAGTACTTC
-	TRBJ1-3	-	TRBV28	CASSRRVPSGNTIYF	TGTGCCAGCAGTCGCAGGGTTCCATCTGGAAACACCATATATTTT
TRBD1	TRBJ1-5	-	TRBV3-1	CASGYRGGNQPQHF	TGTGCCAGCGGGTACAGGGGTGGGAATCAGCCCCAGCATTTT
-	TRBJ1-3	few	TRBV6-1	CASSEGGPGNTIYF	TGTGCCAGCAGTGAAGGCGGTCCAGGAAACACCATATATTTT
TRBD2	TRBJ2-1	few	TRBV7-2	CASSLRSSGWDEQFF	TGTGCCAGCAGCTTGAGGTCTAGCGGGTGGGATGAGCAGTTCTTC
TRBD2	TRBJ2-3	few	TRBV7-2	CASSSSGLSTDTQYF	TGTGCCAGCAGCTCTAGCGGACTAAGCACAGATACGCAGTATTTT
TRBD1	TRBJ2-7	few	TRBV20-1	CSARTRDSNPYEQYF	TGCAGTGCTAGAACCCGGGACAGTAACCCCTACGAGCAGTACTTC
-	TRBJ2-3	few	TRBV6-5	CASSYSRSRDTTQYF	TGTGCCAGCAGTTACTCGAGGTCCAGGGACACAACGCAGTATTTT
TRBD2	TRBJ2-1	-	TRBV11-3	CASETSGRGNEQFF	TGTGCCAGCGAGACTAGCGGGAGGGGCAATGAGCAGTTCTTC
TRBD1	TRBJ1-2	-	TRBV6-2/TRBV6-3	CASTDLRDRGEGYTF	TGTGCCAGCACAGACCTCCGGGACAGGGGAGAAGGCTACACCTTC
TRBD1	TRBJ1-2	-	TRBV19	CASSILPGQGFNYGYTF	TGTGCCAGTAGTATCCTCCCGGGACAGGGATTTAACTATGGCTACACCTTC
-	TRBJ2-1	few	TRBV27	CASSLRSLGSYNEQFF	TGTGCCAGCAGTTTGAGGTCGCTAGGCTCCTACAATGAGCAGTTCTTC
TRBD2	TRBJ2-2	many	TRBV19	CASRSLASGKAGGELFF	TGTGCCAGTAGATCCCTCGCTAGCGGGAAGGCCGGCGGGGAGCTGTTTTTT
-	TRBJ2-5	-	TRBV5-1	CASSFRGTNQETQYF	TGCGCCAGCAGCTTTCGGGGGACCAATCAAGAGACCCAGTACTTC